This is a list of T cell receptor beta chains from one sample in a study of blood T cell repertoires in COVID-19. The assay was immunoSEQ multiplex PCR, and TCRdb's table has in-frame clones only and misses some. The repertoire holds about 6,300 clones, 88% seen once, with about 7% in the top ten. The sequenced sample consisted of peripheral blood. Receptor source: a human donor in a cohort sampled during active COVID-19. Each CDR3 is given without its conserved first and last residue.

TRBV5-6,TRBJ1-6,ASSTGDYNSPLH
TRBV6-5,TRBJ2-1,ASRRAGNEQF
TRBV5-1,TRBJ2-5,ASSLEPGLRETQY
TRBV9,TRBJ2-3,ASSVEAGAGTDTQY
TRBV28,TRBJ2-2,ATNAGGVKTGELF
TRBV6-6,TRBJ1-1,ASSYPEAAEAF
TRBV19,TRBJ2-7,ASSIPGRQIGQY
TRBV27,TRBJ1-6,ASSVGQGVYSPLH
TRBV2,TRBJ2-7,ASSPGTGNYEQY
TRBV27,TRBJ1-1,ASSYKVTGIVTEAF
TRBV15,TRBJ2-3,ATSKIAGTGTDTQY
TRBV5-1,TRBJ2-5,ASSLYSGNQETQY
TRBV24-1,TRBJ2-1,ATSGRNPGGRGTSGSGEQF
TRBV28,TRBJ2-7,ASSLSGQGTDEQY
TRBV15,TRBJ1-6,ATSSTLDRGDSPLH
TRBV11-2,TRBJ2-7,ASSLVAGGRLEQY
TRBV7-2,TRBJ2-7,ASSLRIASTGSHEQY
TRBV5-6,TRBJ2-1,ASSLVGLEGYEQF
TRBV7-2,TRBJ2-5,ASSSRGYQETQY
TRBV28,TRBJ2-5,ASSRGQGEMEETQY
TRBV5-1,TRBJ2-5,ASSYWTGQETQY
TRBV7-9,TRBJ2-1,ASSGAKTHSYYNEQF